This paragraph covers one T cell receptor (beta chain) sequence. How the authors handled the data: Quantification of nucleated cells was approximated via reference gene primer amplification. Sequencing used immunoSEQ multiplex PCR; TCRdb keeps in-frame clones, though not all of them. That table gives V, J and clone size, and the DNA gave D and trimming. The sample shows about 170,000 clones, roughly 82% of them seen only once. The data belong to a study of blood T cell repertoires in COVID-19. The CDR3 has 15 residues. Germline V gene lookup returns CDR1 SGDLS and CDR2 YYNGEE. Trimming cost V 0 bases and J 8 bases; bases outside gene matches: 6.

The sequencing input was peripheral blood. The receptor was derived from a woman between 40 and 50 years old with COVID-19, enrolled during active disease. The J gene is TRBJ1-3, the V gene TRBV9; 9 bases align to TRBD1. The CDR3 sequence: CASSVANRGLDTIYF. In DNA form, the CDR3 reads TGTGCCAGCAGCGTAGCTAACAGGGGGCTTGACACCATATATTTT.